This TCR beta chain was captured in a study of cytomegalovirus exposure and HLA in healthy donors. This clone was seen only a few times. Its antigen is still unknown. Overall study findings and caveats: A later analysis by the authors found several of the most significant clusters apparently linked to common viral pathogens. The study reported that TCR beta sequences accurately predicted HLA-A and HLA-B alleles in most subjects.

The CDR3 sequence is 16 residues long. Germline trimming cut 4 bases from V and 1 base from J; bases unmatched to any gene: 7. Germline V lookup: CDR1 PRHDT, CDR2 FYEKMQ (reference sequence). The PCR contained 60 Vbeta and 13 Jbeta primers. Libraries were prepared by immunoSEQ multiplex PCR; TCRdb keeps only in-frame clonotypes and omits some of them. The table records about 120,000 clones, around 77% of them present only once. The sample taken for sequencing was PBMCs. The receptor's source is a human donor in good health. V is TRBV13 and J is TRBJ2-1; 7 bases are a match to TRBD2. CDR3 region: CASSSLHSGSYNEQFF. The CDR3 nucleotides read TGTGCCAGCAGCTCCCTGCATAGCGGGTCCTACAATGAGCAGTTCTTC.